This T cell receptor (beta chain) emerged from a study of cytomegalovirus exposure and HLA in healthy donors. CDR1 is MDHEN and CDR2 is SYDVKM in the germline V gene. J gave up 2 bases and V 6 bases, and 9 bases lay outside the gene matches. The CDR3 has 15 amino acids. Overall study results and limits: In an earlier analysis, productive rearrangement rates for most beta V segments clustered near 87% or 30%. Association of 16,951 TCR beta sequences with HLA alleles was found at 0.05 false discovery rate in a later analysis.

On this clone itself: Its antigen remains unidentified.

13 Jbeta primers and 60 Vbeta primers were used for the PCR. Assay: immunoSEQ multiplex PCR; the TCRdb copy retains only in-frame clones and omits some. The data contain under 150,000 clones, under 85% of them singletons. This sequence joins TRBV28 and TRBJ2-7, with TRBD1 matching 8 bases. The sample was PBMCs. This sequence was found in a man aged 30 to 45 in good health and CMV-seronegative. This CDR3 reads CASSNPRTGTYEQYF. In DNA form, the CDR3 reads TGTGCCAGCAGCAACCCGAGGACAGGGACCTACGAGCAGTACTTC.